The clone carrying this T cell receptor beta chain was observed many times. TCRdb re-called the 5' RACE reads with MiXCR, one entry per CDR3 protein. The sample holds 110,000 or so distinct CDR3 sequences; roughly 3.1% are singletons and the top ten take around 1.2%. The CDR3 contains 14 residues. The ends lost 0 bases at V and 5 bases at J; junction bases unmatched: 1. Germline V gene data show CDR1 as WSHSY and CDR2 as SAAADI. This sample is drawn from a study of neurological immune-mediated disorders. This TCR derives from a woman in her twenties or thirties with multiple sclerosis. Specimen: PBMCs. This rearrangement joins TRBV10-2 to TRBJ2-3; 8 bases match TRBD2. The CDR3 bases are TGCGCCAGCAGTGAGTCGGCGGGGGGAGATACGCAGTATTTT. Its translation is CASSESAGGDTQYF.